The 15 T cell receptor beta chains below all came from one sample that was sequenced in a study of cytotoxic CD8 clonotypes in ibrutinib-treated CLL. Repertoires were generated with immunoSEQ multiplex PCR, while TCRdb's copy carries only in-frame clones and drops some. This sample has tens of thousands of clones, with under 75% found just once. The source was PBMCs, collected after 12 months of ibrutinib treatment. These receptors all stem from a human donor with chronic lymphocytic leukemia.

As for this clone: At one boundary the junction diverges from the germline segment, which might be a read error. J is TRBJ2-7 and V is TRBV7-7; 11 nucleotides agree with TRBD1. Germline V gene lookup returns CDR1 SSHAT and CDR2 FNYEAQ (reference sequence). The CDR3 extends over 15 amino acids. As DNA, the CDR3 is TGTGCTAGCAGCTTAGGGGACAGGGGGGACTACGAGCAGTACTTC. Its translation: CASSLGDRGDYEQYF.

The V gene is TRBV30, the J gene TRBJ1-4, with D possibly being TRBD1 (5 bases). The V gene lost 4 bases and the J gene lost 8 bases, with 11 bases spanning the gap. CDR1 is GTSNPN, CDR2 SVGIG, per germline (reference sequence). The CDR3 is 12 amino acids. The CDR3 nucleotides read TGTGCCTGGAACCCTGGGGGGGAAAAACTGTTTTTT. Its protein product is CAWNPGGEKLFF.

V gene TRBV5-8 combines with J gene TRBJ1-6, with no clear D. Trimming removed 4 bases at V and 6 bases at J, with 8 bases between. CDR1 and CDR2 (germline): SGHTS, YDEGEE. The CDR3 is 13 residues long. The CDR3: CASSVTSNSPLHF. The CDR3 region has the DNA TGTGCCAGCAGCGTGACAAGTAATTCACCCCTCCACTTT. Together with reference TRBV5-8 and TRBJ1-6, the CDR3 gives the full variable domain: EAGVTQSPTHLIKTRGQQATLRCSPISGHTSVYWYQQALGLGLQFLLWYDEGEERNRGNFPPRFSGRQFPNYSSELNVNALELEDSALYLCASSVTSNSPLHFGNGTRLTVT.

This chain uses TRBV29-1 with TRBJ2-7; D is possibly TRBD1 or TRBD2 (5 bases each). The CDR3 contains 13 residues. V dropped 4 bases and J dropped 4 bases, with 14 bases sitting between them. Germline V gene lookup returns CDR1 SQVTM and CDR2 ANQGSEA. The CDR3 sequence: CSVVWGSQYEQYF. CDR3 sequence (DNA): TGCAGCGTTGTTTGGGGGTCCCAATACGAGCAGTACTTC.

J is TRBJ2-1 and V is TRBV2, with 9 bases aligning to TRBD1. The CDR3 contains 14 residues. CDR1 SNHLY and CDR2 FYNNEI come from the germline V gene. V was clipped by 6 bases and J by 3 bases; unmatched bases: 3. CDR3 sequence (DNA): TGTGCCAGCAGCCGGACAGGGGTCTACAATGAGCAGTTCTTC. This gives the protein CASSRTGVYNEQFF.

With respect to this clone: Sequence at one end of the junction differs from germline and may be a read error. The rearrangement uses TRBV7-7 and TRBJ2-5; D is uncertain. Germline assignment: CDR1 SSHAT and CDR2 FNYEAQ (reference sequence). The CDR3 spans 14 residues. The CDR3 loop is CASSIWGGEETQYF. CDR3 nucleotide sequence: TGTGCTAGCAGCATTTGGGGTGGTGAAGAGACCCAGTACTTC.

The chain links TRBV7-2 to TRBJ1-2; TRBD1 matches 9 bases. The CDR3 is 14 amino acids. CDR1 SGHTA and CDR2 FQGNSA come from the germline V gene. Trimming cost V 1 base and J 8 bases; bases outside gene matches: 5. The CDR3 spells CASSLGGTGFGYTF. As DNA, the CDR3 is TGTGCCAGCAGCTTAGGGGGGACAGGGTTCGGCTACACCTTC.

The J gene is TRBJ2-7, the V gene TRBV10-3; no reliable D call. The germline V gene encodes CDR1 ENHRY and CDR2 SYGVKD. The V gene lost 0 bases and the J gene lost 1 base, with 13 bases spanning the gap. This CDR3 spans 16 amino acids. The CDR3 reads CAISESIFSRSYEQYF. The CDR3, as DNA: TGTGCCATCAGTGAGTCTATCTTTAGTAGGTCCTACGAGCAGTACTTC.

The rearrangement joins TRBV29-1 to TRBJ1-2; 8 bases map to TRBD1. V lost 0 bases to trimming and J lost 7 bases; unmatched junction nucleotides: 7. This CDR3 contains 14 residues. Germline CDR1 is SQVTM and CDR2 is ANQGSEA. The CDR3 is CSVEDRDRRTGYTF. The CDR3 DNA sequence: TGCAGCGTTGAAGATCGGGACAGGAGAACTGGCTACACCTTC. The variable domain in full, with the rest retrieved from reference TRBV29-1 and TRBJ1-2, is SAVISQKPSRDICQRGTSLTIQCQVDSQVTMMFWYRQQPGQSLTLIATANQGSEATYESGFVIDKFPISRPNLTFSTLTVSNMSPEDSSIYLCSVEDRDRRTGYTFGSGTRLTVV.

This clone qualifies as large. The chain has TRBV5-1 and TRBJ1-2; tentative D call: TRBD1 (6 bases). Trimming took 0 bases from V and 8 from J, leaving 14 bases between them. This CDR3 comprises 14 residues. Germline assignment: CDR1 SGHRS and CDR2 YFSETQ. DNA of the CDR3: TGCGCCAGCAGCTTGGGAGCAGGGGCGGGAGGCTACACCTTC. It yields the protein CASSLGAGAGGYTF.

This chain joins TRBV10-3 and TRBJ2-1; TRBD2 matches at 12 bases. Germline V lookup: CDR1 ENHRY, CDR2 SYGVKD. The CDR3 length is 15 residues. V lost 8 bases and J lost 4; bases outside the gene matches: 6. The CDR3 protein is CAIAPGLAGYNEQFF. The DNA of the CDR3 is TGTGCCATCGCCCCGGGACTAGCGGGTTACAATGAGCAGTTCTTC.

This chain links TRBV6-1 with TRBJ2-3; D assignment may be TRBD1 or TRBD2 (6 bases each). Between the trimmed V and J ends, which lost 4 bases and 4 bases, there was a span of 12 bases. The CDR3 extends over 14 amino acids. The germline CDR1 and CDR2 sequences are MNHNS and SASEGT. The chain's CDR3 is CASSGAGEADTQYF. CDR3 sequence (DNA): TGTGCCAGCAGTGGGGCAGGGGAGGCAGATACGCAGTATTTT.

The chain links TRBV19 to TRBJ1-2; D remains ambiguous. V was shortened by 3 bases and J by 8 bases, with 10 bases between the two germline ends. Germline-derived CDR1 and CDR2 are LNHDA and SQIVND (reference sequence). The CDR3 consists of 12 residues. Here the CDR3 reads CASSIEPRGYTF. The CDR3 nucleotides are TGTGCCAGTAGTATCGAGCCACGGGGCTACACCTTC.

The chain joins TRBV5-1 to TRBJ1-2; 7 bases fit TRBD1. Looked up from germline, CDR1 is SGHRS and CDR2 is YFSETQ. V shed 0 bases, J shed 8 bases, and the junction held 7 bases outside the gene matches. This CDR3 has 14 residues. The CDR3: CASSLAGQVRGYTF. Here the CDR3 DNA reads TGCGCCAGCAGCTTGGCAGGACAGGTTCGGGGCTACACCTTC.

This chain uses TRBV19 with TRBJ1-1; 8 nucleotides agree with TRBD1. The CDR3 has 14 amino acids. Germline loops: CDR1 LNHDA, CDR2 SQIVND (reference sequence). Trimming removed 3 bases from V and 5 bases from J; junction bases left unmatched: 5. The CDR3 region has the DNA TGTGCCAGTAGTATCCTGGACAGGGCGACTGAAGCTTTCTTT. It specifies CASSILDRATEAFF.